This entry describes one TCR beta chain. Its antigen is not identified. Other nucleotide sequences in the sample specify the same CDR3. Between the trimmed V and J ends, which lost 0 bases and 9 bases, there was a span of 9 bases. CDR1 SGHAT and CDR2 FQNNGV come from the germline V gene. The CDR3 totals 13 residues. The record originates from a study of OX40 agonist ivuxolimab in advanced cancers. Study as a whole: Ivuxolimab, which patients received intravenously every 2 weeks, was dosed at 0.01 to 10 mg/kg. Study-level points and caveats: Among patients with partial responses at 0.1-3.0 mg/kg, clonal expansion was among the lowest. Expanded clones tended on average to be more numerous among CD8+ T cells than CD4+.

Clones were sequenced by immunoSEQ multiplex PCR, and TCRdb holds only the in-frame ones, with some missing. The repertoire holds around 50,000 clones, with more than 70% as singletons. The receptor comes from an adult with an advanced solid tumor such as melanoma, head and neck, liver or kidney cancer. The chain couples TRBV11-2 to TRBJ2-1, with D maybe TRBD2 (5 bases). Material: CD4+ or CD8+ T cells sorted from blood, obtained in a trial of the OX40 agonist ivuxolimab. The CDR3 reads CASSLESGGEQFF. The CDR3 nucleotides are TGTGCCAGCAGCTTAGAAAGCGGAGGTGAGCAGTTCTTC.